These T cell receptor beta chains were read from a single sample in a study of read filtering for tumor transcriptome and immune sequencing. TCRdb re-called the reads through MiXCR, storing one row per CDR3 protein. The data contain around 48,000 distinct CDR3 sequences, roughly 19% of them seen just once; the ten biggest clones take up approximately 15%. The sequenced sample was a population of CD138-negative cells sorted from bone marrow. The receptor source for this set is a donor at least 40 years old with multiple myeloma. Both conserved end residues are part of each CDR3. Fields, in order: V gene, J gene, D gene, clone size, CDR3 DNA, CDR3 protein. D genes are given only for firm matches. The size of a clone is reported for some rows only, either as once, few or many, or as a class for expanded clones.

V gene: TRBV6-2/TRBV6-3; J gene: TRBJ2-1; D gene: TRBD1; clone size: many; CDR3 DNA: TGTGCCAGCAGTTACTCCCACCGGGACAGCCAGTTCTTC; CDR3 protein: CASSYSHRDSQFF
V gene: TRBV12-3/TRBV12-4; J gene: TRBJ2-1; D gene: NA; clone size: many; CDR3 DNA: TGTGCCAGCAGCCCTAGCAGGACTTACTCCTACAATGAGCAGTTCTTC; CDR3 protein: CASSPSRTYSYNEQFF
V gene: TRBV20-1; J gene: TRBJ2-3; D gene: NA; clone size: many; CDR3 DNA: TGCAGTGCTGTAGCACAGTCCTTGGTTACGCAGTATTTT; CDR3 protein: CSAVAQSLVTQYF
V gene: TRBV12-5; J gene: TRBJ2-1; D gene: TRBD2; clone size: many; CDR3 DNA: TGTGCTAGTGGCCTAGCGGCTCTCTCCTACAATGAGCAGTTCTTC; CDR3 protein: CASGLAALSYNEQFF
V gene: TRBV2; J gene: TRBJ2-1; D gene: NA; clone size: many; CDR3 DNA: TGTGCCAGCACCCAAGGGAGGAGCTCCTACAATGAGCAGTTCTTC; CDR3 protein: CASTQGRSSYNEQFF
V gene: TRBV28; J gene: TRBJ2-3; D gene: NA; clone size: few; CDR3 DNA: TGTGCCAGCAGCTTACCCGGACTGCGCACAGATACGCAGTATTTT; CDR3 protein: CASSLPGLRTDTQYF
V gene: TRBV4-1; J gene: TRBJ2-1; D gene: NA; clone size: NA; CDR3 DNA: TGCACCAGCAGCCAAGATATCCCGGAAAGCTCCTACAATGAGCAGCTCTTC; CDR3 protein: CTSSQDIPESSYNEQLF
V gene: TRBV29-1; J gene: TRBJ2-5; D gene: TRBD1; clone size: many; CDR3 DNA: TGCAGCGTTCCAATGACAGGGACGAAAGAGACCCAGTACTTC; CDR3 protein: CSVPMTGTKETQYF
V gene: TRBV2; J gene: TRBJ1-1; D gene: TRBD1; clone size: many; CDR3 DNA: TGTGCCAGCAACAGGGGGCGGACTGAAGCTTTCTTT; CDR3 protein: CASNRGRTEAFF
V gene: TRBV7-8; J gene: TRBJ2-7; D gene: NA; clone size: many; CDR3 DNA: TGTGCCAGCAGCCTGGCCCTGACGGCCGAGCAGTACTTC; CDR3 protein: CASSLALTAEQYF
V gene: TRBV5-6; J gene: TRBJ1-1; D gene: NA; clone size: few; CDR3 DNA: TGTGCCAGCAGCTTGGTCGGGACTCCGAACACTGAAGCTTTCTTT; CDR3 protein: CASSLVGTPNTEAFF
V gene: TRBV30; J gene: TRBJ1-2; D gene: TRBD1; clone size: many; CDR3 DNA: TGTGCCTGGAAACCCCCGGGACAGCACTATGGCTACACCTTC; CDR3 protein: CAWKPPGQHYGYTF
V gene: TRBV7-9; J gene: TRBJ1-1; D gene: NA; clone size: many; CDR3 DNA: TGTGCCAGCAGCTTCTCCACAGGCCGTGAAGCTTTCTTT; CDR3 protein: CASSFSTGREAFF
V gene: TRBV4-2; J gene: TRBJ2-3; D gene: TRBD2; clone size: few; CDR3 DNA: TGTGCCAGCAGCCAAGAGGGACTAGCGGGAGGGTCGTCCACAGATACGCAGTATTTT; CDR3 protein: CASSQEGLAGGSSTDTQYF
V gene: TRBV6-2/TRBV6-3; J gene: TRBJ2-7; D gene: NA; clone size: many; CDR3 DNA: TGTGCCAGCAGTTACCGCCCTCCGAACGAGCAGTACTTC; CDR3 protein: CASSYRPPNEQYF
V gene: TRBV20-1; J gene: TRBJ2-1; D gene: TRBD2; clone size: once; CDR3 DNA: TGCAGTGCTAGATGGGGAAAGGGAGGGTACAGTGAGCAGTCCTTC; CDR3 protein: CSARWGKGGYSEQSF
V gene: TRBV20-1; J gene: TRBJ1-5; D gene: TRBD1; clone size: many; CDR3 DNA: TGCAGTGCCCCCACAGGGGCGAGCAATCAGCCCCAGCATTTT; CDR3 protein: CSAPTGASNQPQHF
V gene: TRBV7-2; J gene: TRBJ2-7; D gene: TRBD2; clone size: many; CDR3 DNA: TGTGCCAGCAGCCTCAGCGGGGGGAGCTCCTACGAGCAGTACTTC; CDR3 protein: CASSLSGGSSYEQYF
V gene: TRBV7-9; J gene: TRBJ2-7; D gene: TRBD2; clone size: many; CDR3 DNA: TGTGCCAGCAGCTTCGTCGGACTAGCGGGGGGAGCCTACGAGCAGTACTTC; CDR3 protein: CASSFVGLAGGAYEQYF
V gene: TRBV11-2; J gene: TRBJ2-5; D gene: NA; clone size: many; CDR3 DNA: TGTGCCAGCAGCCCCCTTAACGGGGCGAAGAAAGAGACCCAGTACTTC; CDR3 protein: CASSPLNGAKKETQYF
V gene: TRBV6-1; J gene: TRBJ2-5; D gene: TRBD1; clone size: NA; CDR3 DNA: TGTGCCAGCAGTATGGGACAGCGCGAGACCCAGTACTTC; CDR3 protein: CASSMGQRETQYF
V gene: TRBV20-1; J gene: TRBJ2-4; D gene: TRBD2; clone size: many; CDR3 DNA: TGCAGTGCTAGCCCGGGGGGGGGCATTCAGTACTTC; CDR3 protein: CSASPGGGIQYF
V gene: TRBV9; J gene: TRBJ2-2; D gene: NA; clone size: many; CDR3 DNA: TGTGCCAGCTGCTTGAACACCGGGGAGCTGTTTTTT; CDR3 protein: CASCLNTGELFF
V gene: TRBV4-1; J gene: TRBJ2-1; D gene: TRBD2; clone size: NA; CDR3 DNA: TGCGCCAGCAGCCAAGGGGGGACTAGCGGCGATGAGCAGTTCTTC; CDR3 protein: CASSQGGTSGDEQFF